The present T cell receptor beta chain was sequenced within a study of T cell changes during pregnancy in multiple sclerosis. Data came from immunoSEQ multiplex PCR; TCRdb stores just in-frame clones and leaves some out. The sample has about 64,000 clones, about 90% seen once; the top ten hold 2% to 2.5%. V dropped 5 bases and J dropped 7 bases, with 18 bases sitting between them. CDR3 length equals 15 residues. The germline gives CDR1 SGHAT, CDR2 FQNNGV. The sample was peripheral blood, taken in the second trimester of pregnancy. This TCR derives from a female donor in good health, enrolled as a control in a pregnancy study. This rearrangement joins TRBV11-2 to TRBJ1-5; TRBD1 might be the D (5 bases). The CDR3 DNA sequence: TGTGCCAGCAGCCCCGGTGGGGGGTTCGGGCAGCCCCAGCATTTT. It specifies CASSPGGGFGQPQHF.